These T cell receptor beta chains were read from a single sample in a study of shared clonotypes between healthy human individuals. The repertoire was sequenced with immunoSEQ multiplex PCR; TCRdb's copy has only in-frame clones and lacks some. The profile shows about 2.4 million clones, approximately 93% of them singletons. The sequenced material came from naive CD4+ T cells from PBMCs. These receptors came from a man younger than 35 in good health. Some clones in this sample may be carry-over from other donors' samples. The CDR3 runs from the conserved cysteine through the conserved F or W. A D gene is named only where the DNA matches it firmly. Clone size is not always given. Where it is, it says once, few, many or a class for expanded clones.

clone_size: .; d_call: TRBD1; j_call: TRBJ1-5; v_call: TRBV27; cdr3_aa: CASSSGQVTNQPQHF; cdr3_nt: TGTGCCAGCAGTTCGGGACAGGTTACCAATCAGCCCCAGCATTTT
clone_size: once; d_call: .; j_call: TRBJ1-2; v_call: TRBV2; cdr3_aa: CASSEGRGYGYTF; cdr3_nt: TGTGCCAGCAGTGAAGGACGGGGCTATGGCTACACCTTC
clone_size: .; d_call: .; j_call: TRBJ1-1; v_call: TRBV2; cdr3_aa: CASSELTVRNTEAFF; cdr3_nt: TGTGCCAGCAGTGAACTGACAGTCAGGAACACTGAAGCTTTCTTT
clone_size: .; d_call: .; j_call: TRBJ2-2; v_call: TRBV7-3; cdr3_aa: CASSGQGGGELFF; cdr3_nt: TGTGCCAGCAGTGGTCAGGGCGGCGGGGAGCTGTTTTTT
clone_size: .; d_call: .; j_call: TRBJ2-5; v_call: TRBV7-3; cdr3_aa: CASSPQGSETQYF; cdr3_nt: TGTGCCAGCAGCCCGCAGGGATCAGAGACCCAGTACTTC
clone_size: .; d_call: .; j_call: TRBJ1-5; v_call: TRBV30; cdr3_aa: CAWSTGGGQPQHF; cdr3_nt: TGTGCCTGGAGCACCGGGGGAGGTCAGCCCCAGCATTTT
clone_size: .; d_call: .; j_call: TRBJ1-3; v_call: TRBV28; cdr3_aa: CASSSSNGVRGNTIYF; cdr3_nt: TGTGCCAGCAGTTCTAGTAATGGGGTTCGTGGAAACACCATATATTTT
clone_size: .; d_call: .; j_call: TRBJ2-2; v_call: TRBV7-9; cdr3_aa: CASSSPSAAHHSSTGELFF; cdr3_nt: TGTGCCAGCAGCTCCCCCTCGGCGGCCCACCATTCAAGCACCGGGGAGCTGTTTTTT
clone_size: .; d_call: .; j_call: TRBJ2-3; v_call: TRBV7-3; cdr3_aa: CASSLNSVSADTQYF; cdr3_nt: TGTGCCAGCAGCTTAAATAGCGTCTCCGCAGATACGCAGTATTTT
clone_size: .; d_call: .; j_call: TRBJ1-1; v_call: TRBV6-1; cdr3_aa: CASGGALNTEAFF; cdr3_nt: TGTGCCAGCGGGGGGGCCCTGAACACTGAAGCTTTCTTT
clone_size: .; d_call: TRBD1; j_call: TRBJ2-2; v_call: TRBV27; cdr3_aa: CASSSRTGTGELFF; cdr3_nt: TGTGCCAGCAGTTCGCGGACAGGCACCGGGGAGCTGTTTTTT
clone_size: .; d_call: .; j_call: TRBJ1-5; v_call: TRBV10-1; cdr3_aa: CASSESLDGGYSNQPQHF; cdr3_nt: TGCGCCAGCAGTGAGTCTTTAGATGGTGGGTATAGCAATCAGCCCCAGCATTTT
clone_size: .; d_call: .; j_call: TRBJ1-1; v_call: TRBV5-5; cdr3_aa: CASSLATGPTEAFF; cdr3_nt: TGTGCCAGCAGCTTGGCAACGGGACCCACTGAAGCTTTCTTT
clone_size: .; d_call: TRBD1; j_call: TRBJ2-7; v_call: TRBV18; cdr3_aa: CASSPGTEALEQYF; cdr3_nt: TGTGCCAGCTCACCCGGGACAGAGGCTCTAGAGCAGTACTTC
clone_size: .; d_call: .; j_call: TRBJ1-2; v_call: TRBV28; cdr3_aa: CASSLLGASGYTF; cdr3_nt: TGTGCCAGCAGTTTATTAGGGGCCTCCGGCTACACCTTC
clone_size: .; d_call: TRBD2; j_call: TRBJ2-1; v_call: TRBV29-1; cdr3_aa: CSVEEGGGRGYNEQFF; cdr3_nt: TGCAGCGTTGAAGAAGGTGGCGGGAGGGGTTACAATGAGCAGTTCTTC
clone_size: .; d_call: .; j_call: TRBJ2-7; v_call: TRBV5-1; cdr3_aa: CASSLGGLNSYEQYF; cdr3_nt: TGCGCCAGCAGCTTGGGTGGCTTAAACTCCTACGAGCAGTACTTC
clone_size: .; d_call: .; j_call: TRBJ2-7; v_call: TRBV9; cdr3_aa: CASSATGSGYEQYF; cdr3_nt: TGTGCCAGCAGCGCGACCGGGTCTGGGTACGAGCAGTACTTC
clone_size: .; d_call: .; j_call: TRBJ2-1; v_call: TRBV6-1; cdr3_aa: CASSAGPTGYEQFF; cdr3_nt: TGTGCCAGCAGTGCGGGACCCACGGGGTATGAGCAGTTCTTC
clone_size: .; d_call: TRBD2; j_call: TRBJ2-1; v_call: TRBV19; cdr3_aa: CASSIGTMDPYEQFF; cdr3_nt: TGTGCCAGTAGTATTGGGACTATGGATCCATATGAGCAGTTCTTC
clone_size: once; d_call: .; j_call: TRBJ2-6; v_call: TRBV5-4; cdr3_aa: CASSPLTEARLGANVLTF; cdr3_nt: TGTGCCAGCAGCCCGCTTACAGAGGCGAGGCTCGGGGCCAACGTCCTGACTTTC
clone_size: .; d_call: .; j_call: TRBJ1-2; v_call: TRBV11-2; cdr3_aa: CASSLFTGNYGYTF; cdr3_nt: TGTGCCAGCAGCCTATTCACAGGGAACTATGGCTACACCTTC
clone_size: .; d_call: .; j_call: TRBJ2-7; v_call: TRBV7-2; cdr3_aa: CASSLSRGHEQYF; cdr3_nt: TGTGCCAGCAGCTTGTCTAGGGGCCACGAGCAGTACTTC
clone_size: .; d_call: .; j_call: TRBJ1-2; v_call: TRBV11-2; cdr3_aa: CASSLGTNYGYTF; cdr3_nt: TGTGCCAGCAGCTTAGGTACAAACTATGGCTACACCTTC
clone_size: .; d_call: TRBD2; j_call: TRBJ2-1; v_call: TRBV30; cdr3_aa: CAWSVLTSGSSEQFF; cdr3_nt: TGTGCCTGGAGTGTGTTAACTAGCGGGAGTAGTGAGCAGTTCTTC
clone_size: .; d_call: .; j_call: TRBJ1-3; v_call: TRBV6-6; cdr3_aa: CASQGPGNTIYF; cdr3_nt: TGTGCCAGCCAGGGGCCTGGAAACACCATATATTTT
clone_size: .; d_call: .; j_call: TRBJ1-5; v_call: TRBV5-1; cdr3_aa: CASSPGAGGNQPQHF; cdr3_nt: TGCGCCAGCAGCCCGGGGGCAGGGGGCAATCAGCCCCAGCATTTT
clone_size: .; d_call: .; j_call: TRBJ2-6; v_call: TRBV5-1; cdr3_aa: CASSLGGTGANVLTF; cdr3_nt: TGCGCCAGCAGCTTGGGGGGAACTGGGGCCAACGTCCTGACTTTC
clone_size: .; d_call: .; j_call: TRBJ1-1; v_call: TRBV28; cdr3_aa: CASSLSLMNTEAFF; cdr3_nt: TGTGCCAGCAGTTTGTCTCTCATGAACACTGAAGCTTTCTTT
clone_size: .; d_call: .; j_call: TRBJ1-6; v_call: TRBV6-5; cdr3_aa: CASSYSNRNSPLHF; cdr3_nt: TGTGCCAGCAGTTACTCTAACAGGAATTCACCCCTCCACTTT
clone_size: once; d_call: TRBD1; j_call: TRBJ1-5; v_call: TRBV4-1; cdr3_aa: CASSPGQGARNQPQHF; cdr3_nt: TGCGCCAGCAGCCCCGGACAGGGGGCGAGGAATCAGCCCCAGCATTTT
clone_size: .; d_call: .; j_call: TRBJ2-7; v_call: TRBV30; cdr3_aa: CAWGNRDEQYF; cdr3_nt: TGTGCCTGGGGGAACCGGGACGAGCAGTACTTC
clone_size: once; d_call: .; j_call: TRBJ1-2; v_call: TRBV16; cdr3_aa: CASSQQGLDYGYTF; cdr3_nt: TGTGCCAGCAGCCAACAGGGATTAGACTATGGCTACACCTTC
clone_size: once; d_call: .; j_call: TRBJ1-5; v_call: TRBV2; cdr3_aa: CASSWEGDSNQPQHF; cdr3_nt: TGTGCCAGCAGTTGGGAGGGGGATAGCAATCAGCCCCAGCATTTT
clone_size: once; d_call: .; j_call: TRBJ2-1; v_call: TRBV19; cdr3_aa: CASSNVGPAAYNEQFF; cdr3_nt: TGTGCCAGTAGTAACGTCGGACCAGCGGCCTACAATGAGCAGTTCTTC
clone_size: .; d_call: .; j_call: TRBJ2-7; v_call: TRBV18; cdr3_aa: CASSPGLATRGEQYF; cdr3_nt: TGTGCCAGCTCACCAGGGTTGGCCACGAGAGGAGAGCAGTACTTC
clone_size: .; d_call: .; j_call: TRBJ1-5; v_call: TRBV6-6; cdr3_aa: CASSLGQPQHF; cdr3_nt: TGTGCCAGCAGTTTGGGTCAGCCCCAGCATTTT
clone_size: once; d_call: .; j_call: TRBJ2-2; v_call: TRBV4-3; cdr3_aa: CASSRIARAGELFF; cdr3_nt: TGCGCCAGCAGCCGAATAGCGAGGGCCGGGGAGCTGTTTTTT
clone_size: .; d_call: .; j_call: TRBJ2-7; v_call: TRBV11-3; cdr3_aa: CASSFGGDAVEQYF; cdr3_nt: TGTGCCAGCAGCTTTGGCGGGGACGCCGTCGAGCAGTACTTC
clone_size: .; d_call: .; j_call: TRBJ2-2; v_call: TRBV11-3; cdr3_aa: CASSPGGYLGTGELFF; cdr3_nt: TGTGCCAGCAGCCCCGGGGGCTACCTTGGCACCGGGGAGCTGTTTTTT
clone_size: .; d_call: .; j_call: TRBJ1-2; v_call: TRBV9; cdr3_aa: CASTKGSRDGGYTF; cdr3_nt: TGTGCCAGCACCAAAGGGTCCAGGGATGGTGGCTACACCTTC
clone_size: .; d_call: TRBD1; j_call: TRBJ2-7; v_call: TRBV6-5; cdr3_aa: CASRGDRDHEQYF; cdr3_nt: TGTGCCAGCAGGGGGGACAGGGACCACGAGCAGTACTTC
clone_size: few; d_call: .; j_call: TRBJ1-2; v_call: TRBV18; cdr3_aa: CASSFSYGYTF; cdr3_nt: TGTGCCAGCTCGTTCTCTTATGGCTACACCTTC
clone_size: .; d_call: .; j_call: TRBJ2-2; v_call: TRBV7-3; cdr3_aa: CASGASSYTGELFF; cdr3_nt: TGTGCCAGCGGGGCGAGCTCCTACACCGGGGAGCTGTTTTTT
clone_size: .; d_call: .; j_call: TRBJ1-2; v_call: TRBV5-4; cdr3_aa: CASSTGGETRGYTF; cdr3_nt: TGTGCCAGCAGCACCGGTGGGGAGACGAGGGGCTACACCTTC
clone_size: .; d_call: .; j_call: TRBJ2-3; v_call: TRBV11-3; cdr3_aa: CASSSLSGTDTQYF; cdr3_nt: TGTGCCAGCAGCTCCCTATCGGGCACAGATACGCAGTATTTT
clone_size: .; d_call: .; j_call: TRBJ2-2; v_call: TRBV7-6; cdr3_aa: CASSLESRGNTGELFF; cdr3_nt: TGTGCCAGCAGCTTAGAGTCGAGGGGGAACACCGGGGAGCTGTTTTTT
clone_size: .; d_call: .; j_call: TRBJ2-5; v_call: TRBV11-3; cdr3_aa: CASSRGVSPSEETQYF; cdr3_nt: TGTGCCAGCAGCAGGGGCGTTAGCCCCTCGGAAGAGACCCAGTACTTC
clone_size: .; d_call: .; j_call: TRBJ1-2; v_call: TRBV14; cdr3_aa: CASSQGLSRLGGYTF; cdr3_nt: TGTGCCAGCAGCCAAGGATTATCAAGGCTTGGTGGCTACACCTTC
clone_size: .; d_call: TRBD2; j_call: TRBJ2-3; v_call: TRBV28; cdr3_aa: CASSLPREGGGNTQYF; cdr3_nt: TGTGCCAGCAGTTTACCGAGGGAAGGCGGGGGAAATACGCAGTATTTT
clone_size: .; d_call: TRBD2; j_call: TRBJ2-1; v_call: TRBV7-3; cdr3_aa: CASSFQGGDNEQFF; cdr3_nt: TGTGCCAGCAGCTTCCAGGGAGGGGACAATGAGCAGTTCTTC
clone_size: .; d_call: .; j_call: TRBJ1-4; v_call: TRBV27; cdr3_aa: CASSLWGAANEKLFF; cdr3_nt: TGTGCCAGCAGTTTATGGGGGGCGGCTAATGAAAAACTGTTTTTT
clone_size: .; d_call: .; j_call: TRBJ2-2; v_call: TRBV7-8; cdr3_aa: CASSPILTGELFF; cdr3_nt: TGTGCCAGCAGCCCAATACTCACCGGGGAGCTGTTTTTT
clone_size: .; d_call: .; j_call: TRBJ2-1; v_call: TRBV29-1; cdr3_aa: CSVVGGRYNEQFF; cdr3_nt: TGCAGCGTTGTGGGGGGCCGTTACAATGAGCAGTTCTTC
clone_size: .; d_call: TRBD1; j_call: TRBJ2-7; v_call: TRBV5-6; cdr3_aa: CASSFRDRGYEQYF; cdr3_nt: TGTGCCAGCAGCTTTAGGGACAGGGGCTACGAGCAGTACTTC
clone_size: .; d_call: .; j_call: TRBJ1-2; v_call: TRBV28; cdr3_aa: CASSLSAGFYGYTF; cdr3_nt: TGTGCCAGCAGTTTAAGTGCGGGTTTTTATGGCTACACCTTC